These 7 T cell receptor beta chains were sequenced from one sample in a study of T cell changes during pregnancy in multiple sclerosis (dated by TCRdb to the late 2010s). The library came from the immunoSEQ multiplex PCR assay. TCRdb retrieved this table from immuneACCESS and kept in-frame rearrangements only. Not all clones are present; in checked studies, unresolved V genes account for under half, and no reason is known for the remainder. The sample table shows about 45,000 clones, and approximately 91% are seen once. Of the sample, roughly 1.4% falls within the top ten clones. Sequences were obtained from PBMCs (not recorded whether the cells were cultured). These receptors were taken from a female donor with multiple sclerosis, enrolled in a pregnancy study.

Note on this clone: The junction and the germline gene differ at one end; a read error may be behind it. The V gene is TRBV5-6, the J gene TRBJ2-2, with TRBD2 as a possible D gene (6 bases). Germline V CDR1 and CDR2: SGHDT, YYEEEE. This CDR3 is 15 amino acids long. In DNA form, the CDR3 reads TGTGCCAGCAGCTTAGGAGGGTACAACATCGGGGAGCTGTTTTTT. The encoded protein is CASSLGGYNIGELFF.

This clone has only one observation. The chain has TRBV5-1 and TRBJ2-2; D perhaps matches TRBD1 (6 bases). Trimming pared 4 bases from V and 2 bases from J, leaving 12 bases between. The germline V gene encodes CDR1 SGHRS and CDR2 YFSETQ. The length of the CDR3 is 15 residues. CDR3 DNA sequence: TGCGCCAGCAGCCGCTACGGGACAAACACCGGGGAGCTGTTTTTT. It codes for CASSRYGTNTGELFF.

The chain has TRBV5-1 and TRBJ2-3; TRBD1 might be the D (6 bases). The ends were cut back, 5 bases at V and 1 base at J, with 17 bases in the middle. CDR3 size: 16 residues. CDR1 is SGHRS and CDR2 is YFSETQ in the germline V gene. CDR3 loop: CASRPGTRSGTDTQYF. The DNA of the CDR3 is TGCGCCAGCAGACCCGGGACAAGATCTGGCACAGATACGCAGTATTTT.

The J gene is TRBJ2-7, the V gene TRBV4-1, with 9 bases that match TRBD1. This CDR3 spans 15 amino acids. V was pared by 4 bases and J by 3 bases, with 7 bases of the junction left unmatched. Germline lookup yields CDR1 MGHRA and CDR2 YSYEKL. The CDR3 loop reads CASSLLMGQGYEQYF. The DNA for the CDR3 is TGCGCCAGCAGCCTACTAATGGGACAGGGCTACGAGCAGTACTTC.

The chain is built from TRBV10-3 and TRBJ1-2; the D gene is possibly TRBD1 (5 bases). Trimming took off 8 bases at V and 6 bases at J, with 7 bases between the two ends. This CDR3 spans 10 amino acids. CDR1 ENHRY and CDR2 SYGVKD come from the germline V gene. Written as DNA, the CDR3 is TGTGCCATCGGGACGAATGGCTACACCTTC. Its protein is CAIGTNGYTF.

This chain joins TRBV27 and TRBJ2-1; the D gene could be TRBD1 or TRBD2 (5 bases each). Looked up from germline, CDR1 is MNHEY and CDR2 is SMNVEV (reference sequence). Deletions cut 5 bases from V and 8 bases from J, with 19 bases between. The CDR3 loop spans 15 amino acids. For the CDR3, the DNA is TGTGCCAGCAGTACCCGGGACCGGGGTTACCATGAGCAGTTCTTC. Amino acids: CASSTRDRGYHEQFF.

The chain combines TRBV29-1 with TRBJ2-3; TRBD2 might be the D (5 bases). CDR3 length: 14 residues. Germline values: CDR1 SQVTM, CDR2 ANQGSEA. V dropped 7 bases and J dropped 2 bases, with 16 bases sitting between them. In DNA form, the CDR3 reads TGCAGCGCTTTACTAGTGTTTTCCACAGATACGCAGTATTTT. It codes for CSALLVFSTDTQYF.